This T cell receptor beta chain was captured in a study of cytomegalovirus exposure and HLA in healthy donors. Turning to this clone: Its cognate antigen is unknown.

The primer mix had 60 Vbeta and 13 Jbeta primers. The assay was immunoSEQ multiplex PCR, and TCRdb's table has in-frame clones only and misses some. The table records more than 100,000 clones, 50% to 75% of them present only once. Germline loops: CDR1 SGHNT, CDR2 YYREEE (reference sequence). CDR3 size: 19 residues. After removal of 0 bases from V and 4 bases from J, the junction contained 8 bases not matched to a gene. Study outcomes and limitations: The classifier was said to identify cytomegalovirus status with high specificity and sensitivity. TCR beta V- and J-gene trimming was later associated with a missense DCLRE1C variant.

The receptor was derived from a woman aged 40-49 years in good health and CMV-seronegative. The sample taken for sequencing was PBMCs. The gene calls are TRBV5-4 and TRBJ2-1, with 15 bases identical to TRBD2. The DNA of the CDR3 is TGTGCCAGCAGCTTGGGGACTAGCGGGGGGGCGGGGTTATACAATGAGCAGTTCTTC. It translates to CASSLGTSGGAGLYNEQFF.